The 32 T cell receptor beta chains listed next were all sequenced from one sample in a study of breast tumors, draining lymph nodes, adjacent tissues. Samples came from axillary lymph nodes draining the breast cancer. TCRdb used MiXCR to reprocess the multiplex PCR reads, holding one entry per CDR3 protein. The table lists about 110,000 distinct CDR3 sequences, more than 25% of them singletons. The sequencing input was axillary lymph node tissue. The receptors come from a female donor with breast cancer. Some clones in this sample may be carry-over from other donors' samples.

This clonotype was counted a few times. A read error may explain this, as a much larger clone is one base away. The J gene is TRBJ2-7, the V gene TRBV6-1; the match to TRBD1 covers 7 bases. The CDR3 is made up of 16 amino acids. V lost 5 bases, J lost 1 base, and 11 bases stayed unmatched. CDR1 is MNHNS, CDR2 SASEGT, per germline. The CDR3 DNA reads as TGTGCCAGCAGTCAACAGGGGAGTAGGAGGTCCTACGAGCAGTACTTC. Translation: CASSQQGSRRSYEQYF.

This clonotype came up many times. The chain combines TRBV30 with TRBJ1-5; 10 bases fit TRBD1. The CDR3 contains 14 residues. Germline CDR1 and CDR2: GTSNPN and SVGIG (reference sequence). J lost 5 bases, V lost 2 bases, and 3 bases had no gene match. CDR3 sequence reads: CAWSRDRGYQPQHF. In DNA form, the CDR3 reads TGTGCCTGGAGTCGGGACAGGGGTTATCAGCCCCAGCATTTT.

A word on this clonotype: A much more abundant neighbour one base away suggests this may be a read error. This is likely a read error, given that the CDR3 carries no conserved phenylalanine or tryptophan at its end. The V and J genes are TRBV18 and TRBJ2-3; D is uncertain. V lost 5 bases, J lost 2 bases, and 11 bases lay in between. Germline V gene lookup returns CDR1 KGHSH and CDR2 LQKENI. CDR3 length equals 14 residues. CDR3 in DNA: TGTGCCAGCTCATCGACCGGATTCACAGATACGCAGTATTGT. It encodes CASSSTGFTDTQYC.

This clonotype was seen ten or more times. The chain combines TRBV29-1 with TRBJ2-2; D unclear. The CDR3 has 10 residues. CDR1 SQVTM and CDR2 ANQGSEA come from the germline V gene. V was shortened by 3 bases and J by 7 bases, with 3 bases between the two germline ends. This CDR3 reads CSVEYGELFF. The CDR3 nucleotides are TGCAGCGTTGAGTACGGGGAGCTGTTTTTT.

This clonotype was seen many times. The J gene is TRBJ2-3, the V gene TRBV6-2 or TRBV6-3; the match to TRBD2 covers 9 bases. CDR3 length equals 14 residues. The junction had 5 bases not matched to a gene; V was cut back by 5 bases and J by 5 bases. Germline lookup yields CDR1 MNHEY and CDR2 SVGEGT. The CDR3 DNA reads TGTGCCAGCAGTCCCGGACTAGCGCAAGATACGCAGTATTTT. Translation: CASSPGLAQDTQYF.

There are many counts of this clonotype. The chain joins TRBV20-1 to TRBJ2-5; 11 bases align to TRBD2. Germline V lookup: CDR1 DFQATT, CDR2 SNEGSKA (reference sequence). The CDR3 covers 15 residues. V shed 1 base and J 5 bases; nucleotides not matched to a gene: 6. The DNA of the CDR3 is TGCAGTGCTAGAGGGGGTAGCGGGAGGGGTGAGACCCAGTACTTC. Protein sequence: CSARGGSGRGETQYF.

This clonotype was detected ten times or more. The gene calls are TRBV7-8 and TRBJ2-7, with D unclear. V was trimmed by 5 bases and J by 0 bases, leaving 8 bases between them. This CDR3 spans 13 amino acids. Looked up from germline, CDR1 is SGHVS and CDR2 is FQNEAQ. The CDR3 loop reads CASSPRASYEQYF. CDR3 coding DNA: TGTGCCAGCAGCCCCCGGGCCTCCTACGAGCAGTACTTC. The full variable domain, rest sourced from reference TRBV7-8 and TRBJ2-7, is GAGVSQSPRYKVAKRGQDVALRCDPISGHVSLFWYQQALGQGPEFLTYFQNEAQLDKSGLPSDRFFAERPEGSVSTLKIQRTQQEDSAVYLCASSPRASYEQYFGPGTRLTVT.

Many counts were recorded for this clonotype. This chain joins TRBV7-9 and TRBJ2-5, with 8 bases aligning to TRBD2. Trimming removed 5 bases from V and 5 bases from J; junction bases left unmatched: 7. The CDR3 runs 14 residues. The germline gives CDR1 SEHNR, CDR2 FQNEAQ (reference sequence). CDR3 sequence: CASSHRGGEETQYF. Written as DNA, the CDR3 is TGTGCCAGCAGCCACCGGGGGGGCGAGGAGACCCAGTACTTC.

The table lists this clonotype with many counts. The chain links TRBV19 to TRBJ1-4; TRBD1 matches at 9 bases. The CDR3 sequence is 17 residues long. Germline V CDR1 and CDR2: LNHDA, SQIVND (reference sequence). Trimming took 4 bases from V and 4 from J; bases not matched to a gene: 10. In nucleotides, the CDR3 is TGTGCCAGTAGTACGGGACAGGGTTGGGCAGTTAATGAAAAACTGTTTTTT. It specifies CASSTGQGWAVNEKLFF.

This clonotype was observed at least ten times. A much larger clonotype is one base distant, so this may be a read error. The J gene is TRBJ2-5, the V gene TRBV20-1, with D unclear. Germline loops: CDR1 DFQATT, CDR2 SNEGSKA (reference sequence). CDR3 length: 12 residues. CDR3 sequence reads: CSARASAETPYF. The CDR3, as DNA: TGCAGTGCTAGAGCCTCGGCAGAGACCCCGTACTTC.

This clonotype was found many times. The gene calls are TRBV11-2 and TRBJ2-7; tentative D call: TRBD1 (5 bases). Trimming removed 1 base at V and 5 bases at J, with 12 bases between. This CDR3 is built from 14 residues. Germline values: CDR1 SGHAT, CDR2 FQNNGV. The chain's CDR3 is CASSLGLGPNEQYF. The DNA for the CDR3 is TGTGCCAGCAGCTTAGGACTGGGGCCGAACGAGCAGTACTTC.

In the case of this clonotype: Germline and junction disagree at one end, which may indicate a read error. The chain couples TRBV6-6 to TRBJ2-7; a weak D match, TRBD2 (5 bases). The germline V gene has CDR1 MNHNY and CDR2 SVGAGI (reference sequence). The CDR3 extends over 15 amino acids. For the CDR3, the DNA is TGTGCCAGCAGTTACTCGAGCGGCCACTCCTACGAGCAGTGCTTC. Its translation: CASSYSSGHSYEQCF.

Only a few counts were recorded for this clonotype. This CDR3 is CASSFTGGISFREKLFF. DNA for the CDR3: TGTGCCAGCAGCTTTACAGGGGGCATCAGTTTCCGTGAAAAACTGTTTTTT. The chain links TRBV11-2 to TRBJ1-4, with TRBD1 identical over 9 bases. Germline CDR1 is SGHAT and CDR2 is FQNNGV. This CDR3 is 17 amino acids long. The V segment lost 3 bases and the J segment 7 bases; nucleotides outside the gene matches: 12.

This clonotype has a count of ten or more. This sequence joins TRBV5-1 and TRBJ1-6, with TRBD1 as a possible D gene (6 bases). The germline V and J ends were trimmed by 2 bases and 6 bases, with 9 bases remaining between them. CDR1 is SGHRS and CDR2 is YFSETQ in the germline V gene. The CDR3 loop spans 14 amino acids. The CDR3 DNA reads TGCGCCAGCAGCTTACGCAGGGGTAATTCACCCCTCCACTTT. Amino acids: CASSLRRGNSPLHF. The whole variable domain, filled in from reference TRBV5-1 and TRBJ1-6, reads KAGVTQTPRYLIKTRGQQVTLSCSPISGHRSVSWYQQTPGQGLQFLFEYFSETQRNKGNFPGRFSGRQFSNSRSEMNVSTLELGDSALYLCASSLRRGNSPLHFGNGTRLTVT.

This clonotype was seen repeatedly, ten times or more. The CDR3 sequence: CASSVGTGRNYEQYF. The CDR3 DNA reads TGTGCCAGCAGCGTTGGGACAGGGAGGAACTACGAGCAGTACTTC. This sequence joins TRBV9 and TRBJ2-7, with 9 bases matching TRBD1. V gave up 2 bases and J gave up 3 bases; unmatched junction bases: 6. This CDR3 has 15 amino acids. CDR1 SGDLS and CDR2 YYNGEE come from the germline V gene.

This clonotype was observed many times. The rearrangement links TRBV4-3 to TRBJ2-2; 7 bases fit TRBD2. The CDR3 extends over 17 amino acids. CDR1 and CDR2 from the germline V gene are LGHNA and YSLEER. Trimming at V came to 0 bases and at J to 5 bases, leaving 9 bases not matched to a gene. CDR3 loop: CASSQEVERGLTGELFF. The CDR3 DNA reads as TGCGCCAGCAGCCAAGAGGTCGAGCGGGGACTTACCGGGGAGCTGTTTTTT.

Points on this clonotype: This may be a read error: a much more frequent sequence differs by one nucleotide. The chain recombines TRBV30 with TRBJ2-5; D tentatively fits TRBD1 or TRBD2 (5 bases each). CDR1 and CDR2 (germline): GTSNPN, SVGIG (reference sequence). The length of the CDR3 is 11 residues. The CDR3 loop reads CAWSVLGTRYF. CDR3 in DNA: TGTGCCTGGAGTGTACTTGGGACCCGGTACTTC.

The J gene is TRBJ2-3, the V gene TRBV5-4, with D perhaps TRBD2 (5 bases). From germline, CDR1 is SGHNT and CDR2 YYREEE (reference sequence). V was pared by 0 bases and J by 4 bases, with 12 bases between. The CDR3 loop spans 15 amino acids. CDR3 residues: CASSLGLGSADTQYF. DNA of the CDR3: TGTGCCAGCAGCTTGGGGTTGGGGAGTGCAGATACGCAGTATTTT.

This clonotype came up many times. Here the CDR3 reads CSARARGPRGEQYF. CDR3 sequence (DNA): TGCAGTGCTAGGGCTAGGGGGCCCCGGGGCGAGCAGTACTTC. The rearrangement links TRBV20-1 to TRBJ2-7, with 7 bases identical to TRBD1. With V trimmed by 3 bases and J by 6 bases, 11 bases remained unmatched. CDR1 and CDR2 from the germline V gene are DFQATT and SNEGSKA (reference sequence). The CDR3 has 14 residues.

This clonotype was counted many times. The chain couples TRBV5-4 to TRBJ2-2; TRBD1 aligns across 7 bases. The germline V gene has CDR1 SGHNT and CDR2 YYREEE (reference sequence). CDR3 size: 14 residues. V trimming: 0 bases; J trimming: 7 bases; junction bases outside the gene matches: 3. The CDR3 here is CASSLEGADGELFF. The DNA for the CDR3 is TGTGCCAGCAGCTTGGAGGGGGCTGACGGGGAGCTGTTTTTT.

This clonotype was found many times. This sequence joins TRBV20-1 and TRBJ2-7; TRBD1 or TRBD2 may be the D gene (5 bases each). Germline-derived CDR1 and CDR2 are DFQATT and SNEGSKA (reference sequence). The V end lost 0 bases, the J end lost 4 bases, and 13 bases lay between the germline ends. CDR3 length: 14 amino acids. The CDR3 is CSAREPRGGYEQYF. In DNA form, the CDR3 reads TGCAGTGCTAGAGAGCCCCGGGGCGGGTACGAGCAGTACTTC.

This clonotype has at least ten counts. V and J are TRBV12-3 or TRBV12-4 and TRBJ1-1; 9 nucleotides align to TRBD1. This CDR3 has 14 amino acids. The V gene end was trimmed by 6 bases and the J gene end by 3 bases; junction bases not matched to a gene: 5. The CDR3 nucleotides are TGTGCCAGCAGCCCGGACAGGGGAGACACTGAAGCTTTCTTT. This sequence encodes CASSPDRGDTEAFF.

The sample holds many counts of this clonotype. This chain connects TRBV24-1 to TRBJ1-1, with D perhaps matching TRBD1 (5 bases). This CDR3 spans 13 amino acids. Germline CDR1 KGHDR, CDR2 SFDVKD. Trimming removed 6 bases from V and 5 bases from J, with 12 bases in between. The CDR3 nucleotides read TGTGCCACCAGTACAGCCCGGGGGACTGAAGCTTTCTTT. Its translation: CATSTARGTEAFF.

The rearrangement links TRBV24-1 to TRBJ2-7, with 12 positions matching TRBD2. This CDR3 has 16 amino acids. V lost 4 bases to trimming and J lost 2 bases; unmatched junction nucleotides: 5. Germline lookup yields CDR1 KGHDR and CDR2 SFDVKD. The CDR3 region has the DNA TGTGCCACCAGTGACCACACTAGCGGGAGGCCCTACGAGCAGTACTTC. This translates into CATSDHTSGRPYEQYF.

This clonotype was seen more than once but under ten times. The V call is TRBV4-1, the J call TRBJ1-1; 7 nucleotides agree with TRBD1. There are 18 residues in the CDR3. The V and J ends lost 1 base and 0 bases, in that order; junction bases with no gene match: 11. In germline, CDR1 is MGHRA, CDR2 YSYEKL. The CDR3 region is CASSQALGIQGLNTEAFF. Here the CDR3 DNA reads TGCGCCAGCAGCCAAGCTTTGGGCATACAGGGGCTGAACACTGAAGCTTTCTTT.

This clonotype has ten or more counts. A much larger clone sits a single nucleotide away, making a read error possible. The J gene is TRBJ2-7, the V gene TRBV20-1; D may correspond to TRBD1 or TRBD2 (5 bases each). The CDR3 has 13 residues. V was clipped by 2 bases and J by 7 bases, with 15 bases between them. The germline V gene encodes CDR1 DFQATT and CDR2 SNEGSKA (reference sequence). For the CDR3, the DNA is TGCAGTGCTAGAAGAGGGGCAGGCGGAGAGCAGTACTTC. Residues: CSARRGAGGEQYF.

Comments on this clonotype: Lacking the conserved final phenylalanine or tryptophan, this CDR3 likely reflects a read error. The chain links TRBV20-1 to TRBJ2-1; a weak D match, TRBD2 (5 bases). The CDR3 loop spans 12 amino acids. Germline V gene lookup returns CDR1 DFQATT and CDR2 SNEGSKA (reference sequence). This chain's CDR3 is CRDLVSYNEQFL. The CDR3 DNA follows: TGCAGGGACTTGGTGAGCTACAACGAGCAGTTCCTC.

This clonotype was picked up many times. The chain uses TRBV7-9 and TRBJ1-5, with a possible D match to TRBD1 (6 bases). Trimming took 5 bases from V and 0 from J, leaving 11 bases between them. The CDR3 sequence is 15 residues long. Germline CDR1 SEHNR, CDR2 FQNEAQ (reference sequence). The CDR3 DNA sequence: TGTGCCAGCAGCCTAGGACAGCTTAGCAATCAGCCCCAGCATTTT. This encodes CASSLGQLSNQPQHF.

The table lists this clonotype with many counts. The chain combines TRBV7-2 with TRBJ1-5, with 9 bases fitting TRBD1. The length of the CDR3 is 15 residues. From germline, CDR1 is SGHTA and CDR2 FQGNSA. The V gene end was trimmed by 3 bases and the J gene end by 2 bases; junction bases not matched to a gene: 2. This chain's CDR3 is CASSLGDRGNQPQHF. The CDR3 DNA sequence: TGTGCCAGCAGCTTGGGGGACAGGGGCAATCAGCCCCAGCATTTT.

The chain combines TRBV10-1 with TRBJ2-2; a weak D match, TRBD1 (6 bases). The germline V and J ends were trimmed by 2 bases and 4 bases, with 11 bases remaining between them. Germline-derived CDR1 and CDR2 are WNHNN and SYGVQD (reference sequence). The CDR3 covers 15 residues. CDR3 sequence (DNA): TGCGCCAGCAGTGAGACAGGGTTGGGCACCGGGGAGCTGTTTTTT. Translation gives CASSETGLGTGELFF.

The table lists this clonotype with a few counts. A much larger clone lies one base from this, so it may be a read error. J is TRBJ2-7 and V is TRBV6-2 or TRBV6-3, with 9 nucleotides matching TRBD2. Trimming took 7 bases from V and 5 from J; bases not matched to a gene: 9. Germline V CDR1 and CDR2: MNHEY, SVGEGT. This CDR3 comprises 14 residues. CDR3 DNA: TGTGCCAGCACCCAACGGACTAGCGTGGACGAGCAGTACTTC. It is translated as CASTQRTSVDEQYF.

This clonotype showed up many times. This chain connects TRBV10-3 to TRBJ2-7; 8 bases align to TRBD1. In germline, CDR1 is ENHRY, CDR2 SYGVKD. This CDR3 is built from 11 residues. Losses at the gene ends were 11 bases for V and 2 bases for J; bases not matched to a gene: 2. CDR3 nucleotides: TGTGCCGTACAGGGGGCCTACGAGCAGTACTTC. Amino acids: CAVQGAYEQYF.